This T cell receptor beta chain was profiled in a study of blood T cells in healthy people across ages. Findings of the study overall: Diversity of TCR beta per million T cells declined in a roughly linear way with age.

Donation came from healthy Caucasian individuals in Russia who were aged 6 to 90. RNA extraction gave at least 5.5 micrograms of total RNA per sample. CDR1 SEHNR and CDR2 FQNEAQ come from the germline V gene (reference sequence). The CDR3 runs to 12 residues. The ends lost 5 bases at V and 11 bases at J; junction bases unmatched: 7. A second PCR, run for about 7 to 11 cycles, used a sample-barcoded 5' primer plus a J-beta primer mix. TCRdb recomputed calls from the 5' RACE reads with MiXCR, one row per CDR3 protein. The data hold fewer than 900,000 distinct CDR3 sequences, with about 34% observed a single time. Points on this clonotype: Its antigen is as yet unknown.

Sample: blood. The sequence was obtained from a man aged 18 to 30 in good health. The V call is TRBV7-9, the J call TRBJ1-1; 8 nucleotides match TRBD1. The CDR3 protein is CASSLQGGGAFF. The CDR3, as DNA: TGTGCCAGCAGCCTACAGGGGGGAGGGGCTTTCTTT.